A single sample gave rise to the 30 T cell receptor beta chains below, sequenced in a study of Tregs in tolerant kidney transplant recipients. Data came from immunoSEQ multiplex PCR; TCRdb stores just in-frame clones and leaves some out. The sample holds 60,000 to 65,000 clones, 95% to 98% seen once. Sample: Tregs from blood, taken before the transplant. The receptors originated from a human donor who received a combined kidney and bone marrow transplant.

This clone was seen once. This sequence joins TRBV11-2 and TRBJ2-6; TRBD1 might be the D (6 bases). The ends were cut back, 1 base at V and 3 bases at J, with 13 bases in the middle. CDR3 length: 17 amino acids. The germline CDR1 and CDR2 sequences are SGHAT and FQNNGV. The CDR3 sequence is CASSLGRTASGANVLTF. CDR3 nucleotides: TGTGCCAGCAGCTTAGGGCGGACAGCTAGTGGGGCCAACGTCCTGACTTTC.

The chain combines TRBV7-7 with TRBJ2-5, with TRBD1 identical over 7 bases. Germline-derived CDR1 and CDR2 are SSHAT and FNYEAQ (reference sequence). This CDR3 is 13 amino acids long. V lost 10 bases, J lost 0 bases, and 5 bases stayed unmatched. As DNA, the CDR3 is TGTGCCATCCTAGGGACAGACCAAGAGACCCAGTACTTC. Its translation: CAILGTDQETQYF.

V gene TRBV7-3 combines with J gene TRBJ1-3; no firm D call. V was shortened by 6 bases and J by 2 bases, with 8 bases between the two germline ends. CDR3 length: 13 residues. Germline V gene data show CDR1 as SGHTA and CDR2 as FQGTGA. The CDR3 spells CASSKIPGNTIYF. CDR3 in DNA: TGTGCCAGCAGTAAAATCCCTGGAAACACCATATATTTT.

The V gene is TRBV6-1, the J gene TRBJ2-1, with unresolved D. The V and J ends lost 4 bases and 9 bases respectively, with 13 bases between them. Germline V gene lookup returns CDR1 MNHNS and CDR2 SASEGT. The CDR3 runs 13 residues. The chain's CDR3 is CASSVLSTIEQFF. In DNA form, the CDR3 reads TGTGCCAGCAGTGTATTGTCTACGATTGAGCAGTTCTTC.

The gene calls are TRBV28 and TRBJ2-2; 10 bases are a match to TRBD1. The CDR3 is 15 amino acids. Trimming cost V 3 bases and J 4 bases; bases outside gene matches: 2. Germline V gene data show CDR1 as MDHEN and CDR2 as SYDVKM. This CDR3 reads CASSFRTGGTGELFF. The CDR3 nucleotides are TGTGCCAGCAGTTTTAGGACAGGGGGCACCGGGGAGCTGTTTTTT.

The J gene is TRBJ2-7, the V gene TRBV29-1; 8 bases map to TRBD1. V was clipped by 6 bases and J by 5 bases; unmatched bases: 6. The CDR3 totals 12 residues. CDR1 SQVTM and CDR2 ANQGSEA come from the germline V gene. CDR3 loop: CSVGTGGNEQYF. In nucleotides, the CDR3 is TGCAGCGTGGGGACAGGAGGGAACGAGCAGTACTTC.

The rearrangement joins TRBV4-3 to TRBJ2-3; D uncertain. The CDR3 extends over 17 amino acids. Germline V gene sequence: CDR1 LGHNA, CDR2 YSLEER. Trimming left V 4 bases short and J 5 bases short, with 22 bases between. The CDR3: CASSLGPANPGLDTQYF. Here the CDR3 DNA reads TGCGCCAGCAGCCTTGGCCCGGCCAACCCCGGGTTAGATACGCAGTATTTT.

The chain employs TRBV15 and TRBJ2-7, with TRBD1 matching 8 bases. Per germline, CDR1 LNHNV and CDR2 YYDKDF (reference sequence). The CDR3 contains 13 residues. J gave up 3 bases and V 3 bases, and 1 base lay outside the gene matches. Written as DNA, the CDR3 is TGTGCCACCAGCAGGGACAGGGACTACGAGCAGTACTTC. Translating gives CATSRDRDYEQYF.

The chain combines TRBV29-1 with TRBJ1-4; perhaps TRBD1 as D (6 bases). V was clipped by 7 bases and J by 3 bases, with 12 bases between them. This CDR3 has 13 residues. The germline V gene has CDR1 SQVTM and CDR2 ANQGSEA. This CDR3 is CSAWGPANEKLFF. The CDR3 DNA reads TGCAGCGCCTGGGGGCCGGCTAATGAAAAACTGTTTTTT.

The chain uses TRBV5-8 and TRBJ2-3; TRBD1 is a possible D gene (6 bases). Germline CDR1 reads SGHTS; CDR2 reads YDEGEE. The CDR3 has 13 amino acids. The ends were cut back, 0 bases at V and 6 bases at J, with 8 bases in the middle. CDR3 loop: CASSLVGADTQYF. The CDR3, as DNA: TGTGCCAGCAGCTTGGTGGGGGCTGATACGCAGTATTTT.

This clone was observed once. V usage is TRBV19 and J usage is TRBJ1-3; D uncertain. The germline gives CDR1 LNHDA, CDR2 SQIVND (reference sequence). This CDR3 spans 13 amino acids. Trimming removed 7 bases from V and 0 bases from J, with 7 bases in between. CDR3 in DNA: TGTGCCAGTACCTCGTTCTCTGGAAACACCATATATTTT. Protein: CASTSFSGNTIYF.

The chain recombines TRBV18 with TRBJ1-1, with D perhaps matching TRBD1 (5 bases). V was pared by 0 bases and J by 1 base, with 12 bases between. The CDR3 runs to 16 residues. CDR1 is KGHSH, CDR2 LQKENI, per germline. The CDR3 here is CASSPPSHRTNTEAFF. CDR3 DNA: TGTGCCAGCTCACCACCGTCCCACAGGACGAACACTGAAGCTTTCTTT. The variable domain in full, with the rest retrieved from reference TRBV18 and TRBJ1-1, is NAGVMQNPRHLVRRRGQEARLRCSPMKGHSHVYWYRQLPEEGLKFMVYLQKENIIDESGMPKERFSAEFPKEGPSILRIQQVVRGDSAAYFCASSPPSHRTNTEAFFGQGTRLTVV.

The chain uses TRBV10-3 and TRBJ1-2; TRBD1 is a possible D gene (6 bases). V lost 7 bases and J 3 bases, leaving 15 bases between the germline ends. CDR1 is ENHRY, CDR2 SYGVKD, per germline. The CDR3 covers 14 residues. CDR3 DNA: TGTGCCATCAAGGGGGGGATTGGGGACTATGGCTACACCTTC. Encoded protein: CAIKGGIGDYGYTF.

The V and J genes are TRBV7-2 and TRBJ2-7; D unresolved. CDR1 and CDR2 from the germline V gene are SGHTA and FQGNSA. CDR3 length: 11 amino acids. V was shortened by 1 base and J by 5 bases, with 3 bases between the two germline ends. CDR3 nucleotides: TGTGCCAGCAGCTTAGTAGACGAGCAGTACTTC. This codes for CASSLVDEQYF.

A single count supports this clone. The V call is TRBV7-2, the J call TRBJ2-1, with TRBD2 matching 11 bases. There are 16 residues in the CDR3. Per germline, CDR1 SGHTA and CDR2 FQGNSA. The V and J ends lost 4 bases and 7 bases, in that order; junction bases with no gene match: 9. DNA for the CDR3: TGTGCCAGCAGCTCCAGGATACTAGCGGGGGATAATGAGCAGTTCTTC. This gives the protein CASSSRILAGDNEQFF.

This chain links TRBV9 with TRBJ1-2, with TRBD1 matching over 7 bases. V lost 0 bases and J lost 8; bases outside the gene matches: 10. This CDR3 spans 15 amino acids. Looked up from germline, CDR1 is SGDLS and CDR2 is YYNGEE. The DNA of the CDR3 is TGTGCCAGCAGCGTAGGAACCCGGGACAGAGGGGGCTACACCTTC. Translated, it gives CASSVGTRDRGGYTF.

The genes are TRBV6-6 and TRBJ2-3; TRBD2 agrees at 15 bases. The V gene's germline CDR1 is MNHNY and CDR2 SVGAGI (reference sequence). Losses at the gene ends were 2 bases for V and 10 bases for J; bases not matched to a gene: 4. CDR3 length: 15 amino acids. CDR3 residues: CASSYVGLAGGAQYF. CDR3 nucleotide sequence: TGTGCCAGCAGTTACGTGGGACTAGCGGGAGGTGCGCAGTATTTT.

V and J are TRBV7-2 and TRBJ2-6; D gene uncertain. Looked up from germline, CDR1 is SGHTA and CDR2 is FQGNSA. CDR3 length: 16 amino acids. The ends were cut back, 5 bases at V and 4 bases at J, with 15 bases in the middle. In DNA form, the CDR3 reads TGTGCCAGCAGCAGAAGGAGTGGGTCCGGGGCCAACGTCCTGACTTTC. It encodes CASSRRSGSGANVLTF.

The rearrangement uses TRBV9 and TRBJ1-1; 8 nucleotides align to TRBD1. Germline V gives CDR1 SGDLS, CDR2 YYNGEE. The CDR3 runs to 17 residues. The ends lost 4 bases at V and 4 bases at J; junction bases unmatched: 15. Written as DNA, the CDR3 is TGTGCCAGCAGCCCAAAAAGGGGGGAGGACAGGGCCACTGAAGCTTTCTTT. It is translated as CASSPKRGEDRATEAFF.

The chain carries TRBV15 and TRBJ2-7; tentatively, D is TRBD2 (5 bases). CDR3 length equals 13 residues. CDR1 is LNHNV, CDR2 YYDKDF, per germline (reference sequence). Trimming cost V 5 bases and J 4 bases, with 12 bases left between them. The CDR3 reads CATSRGRRYEQYF. CDR3 in DNA: TGTGCCACCAGCCGGGGTAGGAGGTACGAGCAGTACTTC.

This clone was picked up one time. This chain connects TRBV6-5 to TRBJ2-7; the D gene is possibly TRBD1 (6 bases). Trimming pared 6 bases from V and 1 base from J, leaving 16 bases between. In germline, CDR1 is MNHEY, CDR2 SVGAGI. CDR3 length: 15 amino acids. The CDR3 coding sequence is TGTGCCAGCAGACAAAATTGGGACAATTCCTACGAGCAGTACTTC. Encoded protein: CASRQNWDNSYEQYF.

In its sample, this clone was seen once. The chain uses TRBV10-2 and TRBJ2-7; weak D call: TRBD1 (5 bases). Germline V gives CDR1 WSHSY, CDR2 SAAADI. This CDR3 region has 14 residues. The V end lost 6 bases, the J end lost 6 bases, and 18 bases lay between the germline ends. Here the CDR3 reads CASSAGPGRVEQYF. The CDR3 DNA follows: TGCGCCAGCAGCGCAGGGCCAGGACGCGTCGAGCAGTACTTC.

J is TRBJ2-1 and V is TRBV5-1; D perhaps matches TRBD1 (6 bases). The CDR3 has 14 amino acids. V lost 5 bases and J 8 bases, leaving 17 bases between the germline ends. Per germline, CDR1 SGHRS and CDR2 YFSETQ. This CDR3 is CASRGHPQGDEQFF. The CDR3 DNA follows: TGCGCCAGCAGGGGACACCCGCAAGGGGATGAGCAGTTCTTC.

J is TRBJ1-1 and V is TRBV18; possible D gene TRBD1, 5 bases. Germline V gene data show CDR1 as KGHSH and CDR2 as LQKENI. V lost 1 base, J lost 0 bases, and 12 bases lay in between. The CDR3 is 16 amino acids. Here the CDR3 reads CASSPLTEIMNTEAFF. The CDR3 nucleotides read TGTGCCAGCTCACCACTGACAGAGATTATGAACACTGAAGCTTTCTTT. Using reference TRBV18 and TRBJ1-1 for the parts outside the CDR3, the full variable domain is NAGVMQNPRHLVRRRGQEARLRCSPMKGHSHVYWYRQLPEEGLKFMVYLQKENIIDESGMPKERFSAEFPKEGPSILRIQQVVRGDSAAYFCASSPLTEIMNTEAFFGQGTRLTVV.

V is TRBV23-1 and J is TRBJ1-2; possible D gene TRBD1, 6 bases. TRBV23-1 is marked as an open reading frame, function uncertain. Trimming took 0 bases from V and 8 from J, leaving 16 bases between them. CDR3 length: 15 residues. The CDR3 DNA follows: TGCGCCAGCAGTCAATCCCTCTCCCCGGGGGGCGGCTACACCTTC. It yields the protein CASSQSLSPGGGYTF.

The chain carries TRBV29-1 and TRBJ2-4, with 8 bases lining up with TRBD2. CDR3 length: 13 residues. CDR1 SQVTM and CDR2 ANQGSEA come from the germline V gene. V lost 4 bases to trimming and J lost 7 bases; unmatched junction nucleotides: 6. The CDR3, as DNA: TGCAGCGTTGCTCCACGCGGGAGGAACATTCAGTACTTC. Translating it yields CSVAPRGRNIQYF.

The CDR3 bases are TGTGCCAGCAGCCAAGAGTGGGGAATGACAGGGGTCTACGAGCAGTACTTC. This sequence encodes CASSQEWGMTGVYEQYF. The V and J genes are TRBV4-2 and TRBJ2-7; TRBD1 matches 8 bases. With 0 bases clipped from V and 3 bases from J, the junction kept 10 bases outside the gene matches. The CDR3 extends over 17 amino acids. Germline values: CDR1 LGHNA, CDR2 YNFKEQ.

The chain combines TRBV28 with TRBJ1-2; TRBD1 matches at 8 bases. The V gene's germline CDR1 is MDHEN and CDR2 SYDVKM. Trimming at V came to 1 base and at J to 8 bases, leaving 9 bases not matched to a gene. This CDR3 has 15 amino acids. CDR3 region: CASSLLRAGGRGYTF. For the CDR3, the DNA is TGTGCCAGCAGTTTATTGAGGGCAGGGGGCAGGGGCTACACCTTC.

The J gene is TRBJ1-5, the V gene TRBV18; D unresolved. There are 14 residues in the CDR3. Germline lookup yields CDR1 KGHSH and CDR2 LQKENI. V lost 3 bases to trimming and J lost 7 bases, with 13 bases between them. The CDR3, as DNA: TGTGCCAGCTCACCTGGTGGTTTCAGGCAGCCCCAGCATTTT. As protein: CASSPGGFRQPQHF. The full variable domain, its missing parts supplied by reference TRBV18 and TRBJ1-5, is NAGVMQNPRHLVRRRGQEARLRCSPMKGHSHVYWYRQLPEEGLKFMVYLQKENIIDESGMPKERFSAEFPKEGPSILRIQQVVRGDSAAYFCASSPGGFRQPQHFGDGTRLSIL.

The chain combines TRBV4-1 with TRBJ1-2; 9 positions agree with TRBD1. This CDR3 is built from 14 residues. The ends lost 4 bases at V and 5 bases at J; junction bases unmatched: 5. The germline gives CDR1 MGHRA, CDR2 YSYEKL. CDR3: CASSLTGQGYGYTF. The CDR3 region has the DNA TGCGCCAGCAGCCTGACCGGACAGGGGTATGGCTACACCTTC.